This entry lists 20 T cell receptor beta chains sequenced from one sample in a study of T cells in women clearing cervical HPV infection. The assay was immunoSEQ multiplex PCR, and TCRdb's table has in-frame clones only and misses some. The sample holds about 40,000 clones. Sequenced input: blood buffy coat. These receptors were collected from a woman aged 18 to 75 with a cervical HPV16 infection that either progressed to CIN3+ or cleared (not recorded which).

Remarks on this clone: Read coverage stops 3 residues before the CDR3 terminus; the germline J gene supplies the remainder. The chain is built from TRBV28 and TRBJ1-5; maybe TRBD1 (5 bases). The V end was cut by 6 bases, the J end by 1 base, with 10 bases between. The CDR3 is 14 amino acids. The germline V gene has CDR1 MDHEN and CDR2 SYDVKM. The CDR3 bases that were read are TGTGCCAGCAGCCTGGCAGGGAGCAATCAGCCC. This sequence encodes CASSLAGSNQP. The entire CDR3 protein is CASSLAGSNQPQHF.

Remarks on this clone: The read terminates 3 residues before the CDR3 end, so the remaining end is supplied by the germline J gene. The V gene is TRBV9, the J gene TRBJ2-1, with TRBD1 matching 10 bases. The V and J ends lost 2 bases and 7 bases, in that order; junction bases with no gene match: 9. The germline CDR1 and CDR2 sequences are SGDLS and YYNGEE. The length of the CDR3 is 16 residues. The covered CDR3 bases are TGTGCCAGCAGCGTTGGGGCGACAGGGGGCTTAAATGAG. As protein: CASSVGATGGLNE. Given in full, the CDR3 is CASSVGATGGLNEQFF. Full variable domain (outside the CDR3, taken from reference TRBV9 and TRBJ2-1): DSGVTQTPKHLITATGQRVTLRCSPRSGDLSVYWYQQSLDQGLQFLIQYYNGEERAKGNILERFSAQQFPDLHSELNLSSLELGDSALYFCASSVGATGGLNEQFFGPGTRLTVL.

With regard to this clone: The CDR3 goes on 3 residues after the read ends, and that part is filled in from the germline J gene. The chain couples TRBV2 to TRBJ1-2, with D possibly being TRBD1 (5 bases). Per the germline V gene, CDR1 is SNHLY and CDR2 is FYNNEI. The CDR3 totals 13 residues. This chain's CDR3 is CASRPDSLEGYTF. CDR3 bases read: TGTGCCAGCCGACCAGACAGCTTGGAGGGC. Complete variable domain (other parts from reference TRBV2 and TRBJ1-2): EPEVTQTPSHQVTQMGQEVILRCVPISNHLYFYWYRQILGQKVEFLVSFYNNEISEKSEIFDDQFSVERPDGSNFTLKIRSTKLEDSAMYFCASRPDSLEGYTFGSGTRLTVV.

With regard to this clone: The read terminates 3 residues ahead of where the CDR3 ends, so the germline J gene completes it. The V and J genes are TRBV10-2 and TRBJ2-5, with 8 bases fitting TRBD2. Per the germline V gene, CDR1 is WSHSY and CDR2 is SAAADI. This CDR3 has 16 amino acids. V was clipped by 5 bases and J by 5 bases; unmatched bases: 13. The covered CDR3 bases are TGCGCCAGCAGTCAAAACGAAGCGGGGGTATGGGAGACC. It encodes CASSQNEAGVWET. The complete CDR3 reads CASSQNEAGVWETQYF.

Turning to this clone: The read ends 3 residues early relative to the CDR3; the germline J gene fills the gap. The V gene is TRBV5-4, the J gene TRBJ1-1, with TRBD1 matching 7 bases. J lost 0 bases, V lost 2 bases, and 7 bases had no gene match. There are 16 residues in the CDR3. Germline CDR1 is SGHNT and CDR2 is YYREEE (reference sequence). CDR3 DNA (partial): TGTGCCAGCAGCTTTGGGACAGCGTCCTTGAACACTGAA. The encoded protein is CASSFGTASLNTE. The CDR3 as a whole reads CASSFGTASLNTEAFF.

About this clone itself: The observed sequence ends 3 residues before the CDR3 terminus, with the missing tail filled in from the germline J gene. This chain joins TRBV2 and TRBJ1-1; 9 positions match TRBD1. The germline V gene encodes CDR1 SNHLY and CDR2 FYNNEI. The CDR3 totals 13 residues. The CDR3 loop reads CASSEALDRGAFF. Incomplete CDR3 DNA: TGTGCCAGCAGTGAAGCTTTGGACAGGGGC.

Turning to this clone: The CDR3 end lies 3 residues beyond the end of the read and is filled in from the germline J gene. V and J are TRBV6-1 and TRBJ2-1; no definite D call. The CDR3 length is 13 residues. V was shortened by 0 bases and J by 7 bases, with 7 bases between the two germline ends. Per germline, CDR1 MNHNS and CDR2 SASEGT. The DNA read from the CDR3 is TGTGCCAGCAGTGAAGCAAGGTCTAATGAG. Protein product: CASSEARSNE. The CDR3 reads in full as CASSEARSNEQFF.

To note about this clone: The CDR3 extends 3 residues past the end of the read, so its final part is completed from the germline J gene. The V and J genes are TRBV30 and TRBJ1-6, with a possible D match to TRBD1 (5 bases). V was shortened by 5 bases and J by 3 bases, with 8 bases between the two germline ends. Germline lookup yields CDR1 GTSNPN and CDR2 SVGIG (reference sequence). The CDR3 runs 13 residues. Here the CDR3 reads CAWGDSYNSPLHF. The CDR3 bases that were read are TGTGCCTGGGGTGACAGCTATAATTCACCC.

In the case of this clone: The sequenced fragment ends 3 residues before the CDR3 boundary, so the rest is inferred from the germline J gene. The V and J genes are TRBV20-1 and TRBJ2-2; TRBD1 matches 8 bases. This CDR3 is built from 15 residues. Germline-derived CDR1 and CDR2 are DFQATT and SNEGSKA (reference sequence). J lost 6 bases, V lost 2 bases, and 8 bases had no gene match. The CDR3 sequence: CSARSDRGKAGELFF. The covered CDR3 bases are TGCAGTGCTAGATCCGACAGGGGAAAAGCCGGGGAG.

Concerning this clone itself: The read terminates 3 residues before the CDR3 end, so the remaining end is supplied by the germline J gene. The chain recombines TRBV6-2 or TRBV6-3 with TRBJ1-1, with a possible D match to TRBD1 (6 bases). Germline V gene lookup returns CDR1 MNHEY and CDR2 SVGEGT. V lost 5 bases and J lost 1, with 14 bases in between. This CDR3 has 15 residues. Partial CDR3 DNA: TGTGCCAGCAGTCCCTGGGGGGGGGCGAACACTGAA. It yields the protein CASSPWGGANTE. The whole CDR3 sequence reads CASSPWGGANTEAFF.

As concerns this clone: The read ends 3 residues before the CDR3 terminus; that terminus is restored from the germline J gene. V usage is TRBV6-2 or TRBV6-3 and J usage is TRBJ2-7; D is undetermined. Trimming took 2 bases from V and 4 from J, leaving 12 bases between them. CDR1 and CDR2 from the germline V gene are MNHEY and SVGEGT. The CDR3 contains 14 residues. The sequenced CDR3 bases are TGTGCCAGCAGTTACATGGGCCCCCGTTACGAG. Amino acid sequence: CASSYMGPRYE. The complete CDR3 protein is CASSYMGPRYEQYF.

As to this clone: From the germline J gene comes the end of the CDR3, since the read stops 3 residues before it. V gene TRBV3-1 (or the pseudogene TRBV3-2) combines with J gene TRBJ2-2; no reliable D call. V lost 1 base and J 0 bases, leaving 6 bases between the germline ends. The CDR3 totals 15 residues. In germline, CDR1 is LGHDT, CDR2 YNNKEL (reference sequence). CDR3 residues: CASSQGSANTGELFF. The CDR3 bases that were read are TGTGCCAGCAGCCAAGGCAGCGCGAACACCGGGGAG.

Points on this clone: The read falls 3 residues short of the CDR3 end, and the missing part is taken from the germline J gene. The chain employs TRBV19 and TRBJ1-6; D is unresolved. The germline V and J ends were trimmed by 6 bases and 5 bases, with 17 bases remaining between them. Per the germline V gene, CDR1 is LNHDA and CDR2 is SQIVND (reference sequence). CDR3 length: 16 residues. Here the CDR3 reads CASSPPGSINNSPLHF. Incomplete CDR3 DNA: TGTGCCAGTAGCCCCCCGGGTTCTATCAATAATTCACCC. Variable domain in full (rest from reference TRBV19 and TRBJ1-6): DGGITQSPKYLFRKEGQNVTLSCEQNLNHDAMYWYRQDPGQGLRLIYYSQIVNDFQKGDIAEGYSVSREKKESFPLTVTSAQKNPTAFYLCASSPPGSINNSPLHFGNGTRLTVT.

Concerning this clone itself: The CDR3 extends 3 residues past the end of the read, so its final part is completed from the germline J gene. The V call is TRBV6-1, the J call TRBJ1-2, with D unclear. CDR3 size: 13 residues. Trimming took 2 bases from V and 6 from J, leaving 10 bases between them. The germline CDR1 and CDR2 sequences are MNHNS and SASEGT. The CDR3 DNA, read in part, is TGTGCCAGCAGTGAATTAGCATTCCATGGC. Protein: CASSELAFHG. In full, the CDR3 is CASSELAFHGYTF.

The CDR3 protein is CASSGGGTQETQYF. The CDR3 DNA, read in part, is TGTGCCAGCAGTGGGGGGGGTACCCAAGAGACC. V usage is TRBV2 and J usage is TRBJ2-5, with TRBD2 matching over 7 bases. Read sequence stops 3 residues before the CDR3 end, and the germline J gene provides the missing end. The CDR3 totals 14 residues. V lost 4 bases to trimming and J lost 1 base; unmatched junction nucleotides: 3. Germline V gene sequence: CDR1 SNHLY, CDR2 FYNNEI.

On this clone itself: The CDR3 goes on 3 residues after the read ends, and that part is filled in from the germline J gene. The chain uses TRBV7-3 and TRBJ2-3; the match to TRBD2 covers 8 bases. The CDR3 is 15 amino acids. CDR1 SGHTA and CDR2 FQGTGA come from the germline V gene. V lost 4 bases and J lost 3; bases outside the gene matches: 6. Incomplete CDR3 DNA: TGTGCCAGCAGCTCCGGACTAGCCGGTACAGATACG. Protein: CASSSGLAGTDT. The CDR3 reads in full as CASSSGLAGTDTQYF.

Turning to this clone: The sequenced fragment ends 3 residues before the CDR3 boundary, so the rest is inferred from the germline J gene. The rearrangement joins TRBV6-4 to TRBJ2-2; TRBD2 matches at 11 bases. This CDR3 comprises 14 residues. V lost 6 bases, J lost 3 bases, and 0 bases stayed unmatched. Germline V lookup: CDR1 MRHNA, CDR2 SNTAGT. The CDR3 sequence is CASRLAGDTGELFF. The CDR3 bases that were read are TGTGCCAGCAGACTAGCGGGGGACACCGGGGAG.

On this clone: The read gets to within 3 residues of the CDR3 end, and the germline J gene fills in the rest. The gene calls are TRBV18 and TRBJ1-2; 7 bases map to TRBD1. Losses at the gene ends were 2 bases for V and 6 bases for J; bases not matched to a gene: 3. CDR3 length: 13 amino acids. The germline V gene encodes CDR1 KGHSH and CDR2 LQKENI. The covered CDR3 bases are TGTGCCAGCTCACCATCACAGGGGCATGGC. This encodes CASSPSQGHG. The CDR3 reads in full as CASSPSQGHGYTF. Based on the CDR3 plus reference TRBV18 and TRBJ1-2, the full variable domain is NAGVMQNPRHLVRRRGQEARLRCSPMKGHSHVYWYRQLPEEGLKFMVYLQKENIIDESGMPKERFSAEFPKEGPSILRIQQVVRGDSAAYFCASSPSQGHGYTFGSGTRLTVV.

Concerning this clone itself: The read halts 3 residues ahead of the CDR3 end, with the missing end drawn from the germline J gene. The chain is built from TRBV29-1 and TRBJ1-1, with D uncertain. From germline, CDR1 is SQVTM and CDR2 ANQGSEA. This CDR3 is built from 10 residues. The CDR3 protein is CSVVSVEAFF. The sequenced part of the CDR3 DNA is TGCAGCGTTGTTTCAGTCGAA.

CDR3 amino acids: CAWRPQGSYEQYF. The CDR3 DNA, read in part, is TGTGCCTGGAGGCCCCAGGGATCTTACGAG. The chain links TRBV30 to TRBJ2-7; tentatively, D is TRBD1 (5 bases). From the germline J gene comes the end of the CDR3, since the read stops 3 residues before it. The germline V and J ends were trimmed by 3 bases and 4 bases, with 13 bases remaining between them. CDR3 length equals 13 residues. Looked up from germline, CDR1 is GTSNPN and CDR2 is SVGIG (reference sequence). The whole variable domain, remainder taken from reference TRBV30 and TRBJ2-7, is SQTIHQWPATLVQPVGSPLSLECTVEGTSNPNLYWYRQAAGRGLQLLFYSVGIGQISSEVPQNLSASRPQDRQFILSSKKLLLSDSGFYLCAWRPQGSYEQYFGPGTRLTVT.